A selection of T cell receptor beta chains follows, all from one sample in a study of Ad26.COV2.S vaccination and SARS-CoV-2 variants. Method: immunoSEQ multiplex PCR; TCRdb's copy keeps in-frame clones and lacks some. Of 400,000 to 450,000 clones listed, 75% to 95% were seen once; the top ten hold 12%. This specimen was peripheral blood, taken in a trial of Ad26.COV2.S vaccine versus placebo. These receptors were collected from a person aged 18-60 years who received the Ad26.COV2.S COVID-19 vaccine or a placebo. CDR3s include the opening cysteine and the closing phenylalanine or tryptophan. A D gene is named only where the DNA matches it firmly. Part of the rows lack a size; the others show once, few, many or a class for expanded clones.

D gene: TRBD1; J gene: TRBJ1-1; clone size: .; V gene: TRBV18; CDR3 DNA: TGTGCCAGCTCACCAGTACAGGGGTACACTGAAGCTTTCTTT; CDR3 protein: CASSPVQGYTEAFF
D gene: .; J gene: TRBJ2-7; clone size: .; V gene: TRBV2; CDR3 DNA: TGTGCCAGCAGTGGGGGATCCTACGAGCAGTACTTC; CDR3 protein: CASSGGSYEQYF
D gene: .; J gene: TRBJ2-1; clone size: .; V gene: TRBV19; CDR3 DNA: TGTGCCAGTAAGGGATCCGCAAACAATGAGCAGTTCTTC; CDR3 protein: CASKGSANNEQFF
D gene: .; J gene: TRBJ1-2; clone size: .; V gene: TRBV30; CDR3 DNA: TGTGCCTGGACAGGGACGTCTTCTCGGTATGGCTACACCTTC; CDR3 protein: CAWTGTSSRYGYTF
D gene: .; J gene: TRBJ2-2; clone size: .; V gene: TRBV20-1; CDR3 DNA: TGCAGTGCTAGTCCTGCGGGGACCCGAACGAACACCGGGGAGCTGTTTTTT; CDR3 protein: CSASPAGTRTNTGELFF
D gene: .; J gene: TRBJ2-7; clone size: .; V gene: TRBV28; CDR3 DNA: TGTGCCAGCAGTGGGACGGTTACCTACGAGCAGTACTTC; CDR3 protein: CASSGTVTYEQYF
D gene: TRBD1; J gene: TRBJ2-2; clone size: .; V gene: TRBV4-1; CDR3 DNA: TGCGCCAGCAGCCACGGACAGGGGGAGGGGACCGGGGAGCTGTTTTTT; CDR3 protein: CASSHGQGEGTGELFF
D gene: .; J gene: TRBJ2-1; clone size: .; V gene: TRBV29-1; CDR3 DNA: TGCAGCGTTGCGGGTCTCTACGATAATGACTACAATGAGCAGTTCTTC; CDR3 protein: CSVAGLYDNDYNEQFF
D gene: TRBD1; J gene: TRBJ1-1; clone size: .; V gene: TRBV7-9; CDR3 DNA: TGTGCCAGCAGCAAAGACAGGGGGGAGACTGAAGCTTTCTTT; CDR3 protein: CASSKDRGETEAFF
D gene: .; J gene: TRBJ2-7; clone size: .; V gene: TRBV12-3/TRBV12-4; CDR3 DNA: TGTGCCAGCAGCGGCCCTAAGGACTACGAGCAGTACTTC; CDR3 protein: CASSGPKDYEQYF
D gene: .; J gene: TRBJ2-7; clone size: .; V gene: TRBV2; CDR3 DNA: TGTGCCAGCAAGAGGGGGGCCAGGGGCGAGCAGTACTTC; CDR3 protein: CASKRGARGEQYF
D gene: TRBD1; J gene: TRBJ1-4; clone size: .; V gene: TRBV7-6; CDR3 DNA: TGTGCCAGCAGCTCAGCCGGGACAGGAGCTGAAAAACTGTTTTTT; CDR3 protein: CASSSAGTGAEKLFF
D gene: .; J gene: TRBJ2-1; clone size: .; V gene: TRBV11-3; CDR3 DNA: TGTGCCAGCAGCCGGGACCGCGGCTACAATGAGCAGTTCTTC; CDR3 protein: CASSRDRGYNEQFF
D gene: .; J gene: TRBJ1-2; clone size: .; V gene: TRBV7-2; CDR3 DNA: TGTGCCAGCAGCCCTGGATCGATAGGCTACACCTTC; CDR3 protein: CASSPGSIGYTF
D gene: TRBD1; J gene: TRBJ2-4; clone size: .; V gene: TRBV6-5; CDR3 DNA: TGTGCCGCAGACAGGGGTTTAGCCAAAAACATTCAGTACTTC; CDR3 protein: CAADRGLAKNIQYF
D gene: .; J gene: TRBJ2-7; clone size: .; V gene: TRBV5-1; CDR3 DNA: TGCGCCAGCAGCTTGGTCGCAGGTACTACCTACGAGCAGTACTTC; CDR3 protein: CASSLVAGTTYEQYF
D gene: .; J gene: TRBJ2-1; clone size: .; V gene: TRBV10-3; CDR3 DNA: TGTGCCAACAGAGGAGGGCCCAAGGGCGATGAGCAGTTCTTC; CDR3 protein: CANRGGPKGDEQFF
D gene: TRBD1; J gene: TRBJ1-5; clone size: few; V gene: TRBV28; CDR3 DNA: TGTGCCAGCACGACGACGGACAGGGCAAGCAATCAGCCCCAGCATTTT; CDR3 protein: CASTTTDRASNQPQHF
D gene: .; J gene: TRBJ1-5; clone size: few; V gene: TRBV15; CDR3 DNA: TGTGCCACCAGCAGAGAATCGGGCAGGTATCAGCCCCAGCATTTT; CDR3 protein: CATSRESGRYQPQHF
D gene: .; J gene: TRBJ2-3; clone size: .; V gene: TRBV24-1; CDR3 DNA: TGTGCCACCAGTGATCGGGGGACAGCAACAGATACGCAGTATTTT; CDR3 protein: CATSDRGTATDTQYF
D gene: .; J gene: TRBJ1-2; clone size: once; V gene: TRBV5-1; CDR3 DNA: TGCGCCAGCAGCTTGGATAGACGGGCGACCTACTATGGCTACACCTTC; CDR3 protein: CASSLDRRATYYGYTF
D gene: .; J gene: TRBJ2-7; clone size: .; V gene: TRBV7-3; CDR3 DNA: TGTGCCAGCAGCTTAGGGGGCACGAGCTCCTACGAGCAGTACTTC; CDR3 protein: CASSLGGTSSYEQYF
D gene: .; J gene: TRBJ2-7; clone size: .; V gene: TRBV10-3; CDR3 DNA: TGTGCCATCAGTGAACTCCCTGAGGCGGGATCCTACGAGCAGTACTTC; CDR3 protein: CAISELPEAGSYEQYF
D gene: .; J gene: TRBJ1-1; clone size: .; V gene: TRBV7-9; CDR3 DNA: TGTGCCAGCAGCCTAGTCCAGGGGAACACTGAAGCTTTCTTT; CDR3 protein: CASSLVQGNTEAFF
D gene: TRBD2; J gene: TRBJ2-3; clone size: .; V gene: TRBV9; CDR3 DNA: TGTGCCAGCAGCGGAGGAGGGAGGCGGGGGGATACGCAGTATTTT; CDR3 protein: CASSGGGRRGDTQYF
D gene: .; J gene: TRBJ2-5; clone size: .; V gene: TRBV28; CDR3 DNA: TGTGCCAGCAGTCCGCCCCCATCGACGGCACAAGAGACCCAGTACTTC; CDR3 protein: CASSPPPSTAQETQYF